A selection of T cell receptor beta chains follows, all from one sample in a study of blood T cell repertoires in COVID-19. The data were produced by immunoSEQ multiplex PCR, yet TCRdb's version contains in-frame clones alone and is incomplete. Among a few hundred thousand clones listed, roughly 85% were seen once. Sample: PBMCs or T cells enriched from blood (not recorded which). All receptors derive from a man under 40 who had recovered from COVID-19. The CDR3 runs from the conserved cysteine through the conserved F or W. The D gene is left open where the match is weak. Not all rows give a size; the values are once, few, many and, for expanded clones, a class.

size	V	D	J	CDR3	DNA
-	TRBV27	-	TRBJ1-2	CASSLRGGGNYGYTF	TGTGCCAGCAGTTTACGGGGGGGCGGGAACTATGGCTACACCTTC
-	TRBV30	-	TRBJ1-2	CAWSLGTYGYTF	TGTGCCTGGAGCCTAGGGACATATGGCTACACCTTC
-	TRBV5-1	-	TRBJ2-7	CASSLDTSSYEQYF	TGCGCCAGCAGCTTGGATACCAGCTCCTACGAGCAGTACTTC
-	TRBV4-2	TRBD1	TRBJ1-2	CASSPPLGTGGLGYGYTF	TGTGCCAGCAGCCCCCCTTTAGGGACAGGGGGATTGGGGTATGGCTACACCTTC
-	TRBV3-1/TRBV3-2	-	TRBJ1-2	CASSQVQGSDGYTF	TGTGCCAGCAGCCAAGTTCAGGGATCCGATGGCTACACCTTC
-	TRBV11-2	-	TRBJ1-1	CASNTLRGLNTEAFF	TGTGCCAGCAACACTTTGCGGGGGCTGAACACTGAAGCTTTCTTT
-	TRBV7-9	-	TRBJ1-1	CASSLAGGNEAFF	TGTGCCAGCAGCTTAGCGGGGGGGAATGAAGCTTTCTTT
-	TRBV10-3	-	TRBJ1-6	CAISERGGRPLHF	TGTGCCATCAGTGAAAGAGGAGGTAGGCCCCTCCACTTT
-	TRBV27	TRBD2	TRBJ2-7	CASTSGGENHEQYF	TGTGCCAGCACTAGCGGGGGGGAGAACCACGAGCAGTACTTC
-	TRBV6-5	TRBD1	TRBJ2-7	CASSLGQGPYYEQYF	TGTGCCAGCAGTTTGGGACAGGGGCCTTACTACGAGCAGTACTTC
-	TRBV5-1	-	TRBJ2-2	CASSLVGGVTGELFF	TGCGCCAGCAGCTTGGTAGGAGGGGTCACCGGGGAGCTGTTTTTT
-	TRBV6-5	-	TRBJ2-1	CASRPGDRSYNEQFF	TGTGCCAGCAGGCCAGGGGATCGGTCCTACAATGAGCAGTTCTTC
-	TRBV7-2	-	TRBJ1-1	CASSLAGGSEAFF	TGTGCCAGCAGCTTAGCTGGAGGGTCTGAAGCTTTCTTT
-	TRBV20-1	-	TRBJ1-5	CSASKGQFSNQPQHF	TGCAGTGCTAGTAAGGGGCAGTTTAGCAATCAGCCCCAGCATTTT
-	TRBV19	TRBD1	TRBJ1-5	CASLETGVSNQPQHF	TGTGCCAGTTTGGAGACAGGGGTGAGCAATCAGCCCCAGCATTTT
few	TRBV19	-	TRBJ1-2	CASTHQRTGYGGYTF	TGTGCCAGTACGCACCAACGAACAGGGTACGGTGGCTACACCTTC